This entry lists 9 T cell receptor beta chains sequenced from one sample in a study of CD8+ T cells in alopecia areata. In each case, RNA was isolated and then reverse transcribed into cDNA as the sequencing template. Libraries were prepared by immunoSEQ multiplex PCR; TCRdb keeps only in-frame clonotypes and omits some of them. The sample has roughly 200,000 clones, around two fifths seen once; the top ten hold roughly 0.5%. Treatment of the sample: oral pan-JAK inhibitor, 5-10 mg twice daily. This specimen consisted of CD4+ T cells sorted from blood, obtained at approximately week 30, from a patient treated with tofacitinib. The receptor source for this set is a human donor with alopecia areata.

The V call is TRBV29-1, the J call TRBJ1-4; D gene unclear. Per the germline V gene, CDR1 is SQVTM and CDR2 is ANQGSEA. The CDR3 is 13 amino acids. Trimming removed 6 bases at V and 5 bases at J, with 13 bases between. The CDR3: CSVARRLNEKLFF. In DNA, the CDR3 is TGCAGCGTCGCCCGGAGGCTAAATGAAAAACTGTTTTTT. Drawing the rest from reference TRBV29-1 and TRBJ1-4, the complete variable domain is SAVISQKPSRDICQRGTSLTIQCQVDSQVTMMFWYRQQPGQSLTLIATANQGSEATYESGFVIDKFPISRPNLTFSTLTVSNMSPEDSSIYLCSVARRLNEKLFFGSGTQLSVL.

The V and J genes are TRBV5-1 and TRBJ2-3; a weak D match, TRBD1 (6 bases). Germline V gene sequence: CDR1 SGHRS, CDR2 YFSETQ. This CDR3 spans 13 amino acids. V was shortened by 0 bases and J by 8 bases, with 10 bases between the two germline ends. In DNA form, the CDR3 reads TGCGCCAGCAGCTTGGCTGGACAGAGTACGCAGTATTTT. The encoded protein is CASSLAGQSTQYF.

This clone showed up just a few times. The chain is built from TRBV29-1 and TRBJ1-1, with D perhaps TRBD1 (5 bases). Looked up from germline, CDR1 is SQVTM and CDR2 is ANQGSEA. V shed 7 bases and J shed 0 bases, with 9 bases lying between them. This CDR3 is 12 amino acids long. In DNA form, the CDR3 reads TGCAGCGCCAAACAGGTGAACACTGAAGCTTTCTTT. It translates to CSAKQVNTEAFF.

This chain uses TRBV6-5 with TRBJ2-3; 9 bases map to TRBD2. Germline CDR1 MNHEY, CDR2 SVGAGI. V gave up 7 bases and J gave up 5 bases; unmatched junction bases: 7. CDR3 length: 14 residues. CDR3 protein: CASTGLAGRDTQYF. CDR3 bases: TGTGCCAGCACTGGGCTAGCGGGACGAGATACGCAGTATTTT.

Only one count was recorded for this clone. The chain carries TRBV4-2 and TRBJ1-6, with 10 nucleotides matching TRBD1. The V gene end was trimmed by 3 bases and the J gene end by 7 bases; junction bases not matched to a gene: 3. This CDR3 has 15 residues. Germline V CDR1 and CDR2: LGHNA, YNFKEQ. In DNA, the CDR3 is TGTGCCAGCAGCCAGACGGGACAGGGGAATTCACCCCTCCACTTT. Protein product: CASSQTGQGNSPLHF.

This clone showed up just a few times. The chain links TRBV5-1 to TRBJ2-7; the D is unclear. CDR1 is SGHRS and CDR2 is YFSETQ in the germline V gene. Trimming removed 2 bases from V and 2 bases from J, with 8 bases in between. The CDR3 runs to 13 residues. The CDR3 reads CASSLSGTYEQYF. The CDR3 DNA reads TGCGCCAGCAGCTTATCAGGCACCTACGAGCAGTACTTC. The whole variable domain, filled in from reference TRBV5-1 and TRBJ2-7, reads KAGVTQTPRYLIKTRGQQVTLSCSPISGHRSVSWYQQTPGQGLQFLFEYFSETQRNKGNFPGRFSGRQFSNSRSEMNVSTLELGDSALYLCASSLSGTYEQYFGPGTRLTVT.

The genes are TRBV7-8 and TRBJ2-1; 9 bases are a match to TRBD1. Germline-derived CDR1 and CDR2 are SGHVS and FQNEAQ. V dropped 3 bases and J dropped 7; count of bases not matched to a gene: 7. This CDR3 has 15 residues. The DNA for the CDR3 is TGTGCCAGCAGCTTCGGACAGGGGATGAGTAATGAGCAGTTCTTC. Protein: CASSFGQGMSNEQFF.

The rearrangement links TRBV29-1 to TRBJ1-1; D is unclear. The CDR3 has 12 residues. V was cut by 2 bases and J by 8 bases, with 12 bases left in between. CDR1 and CDR2 (germline): SQVTM, ANQGSEA. The CDR3 protein is CSVELDGREAFF. The CDR3 region has the DNA TGCAGCGTTGAACTGGACGGGCGGGAAGCTTTCTTT.

The chain carries TRBV25-1 and TRBJ2-2; D is unclear. Germline V CDR1 and CDR2: MGHDK, SYGVNS. Trimming cost V 7 bases and J 7 bases, with 7 bases left between them. The CDR3 is 11 residues long. The CDR3 here is CASTHLGELFF. CDR3 DNA sequence: TGTGCCAGCACTCACCTCGGGGAGCTGTTTTTT.